The 17 T cell receptor beta chains below all came from one sample that was sequenced in a study of T cell responses to AZD1222 COVID-19 vaccine. Profiling relied on immunoSEQ multiplex PCR, and the TCRdb table lists in-frame clones only, not all of them. The profile shows 100,000 to 150,000 clones, roughly 84% of them singletons. Source: peripheral blood, taken 28 days after the second AZD1222 dose. The receptors stem from an adult who received the AZD1222 COVID-19 vaccine.

This chain uses TRBV7-7 with TRBJ1-2; 8 bases line up with TRBD1. The CDR3 is 13 residues long. Germline CDR1 reads SSHAT; CDR2 reads FNYEAQ (reference sequence). CDR3 DNA: TGTGCTATCCCGGGTACAGGGGGCTATGGCTACACCTTC. Encoded protein: CAIPGTGGYGYTF.

The gene calls are TRBV5-1 and TRBJ2-6; 8 nucleotides match TRBD1. Germline CDR1 reads SGHRS; CDR2 reads YFSETQ. The CDR3 runs to 18 residues. V was pared by 4 bases and J by 0 bases, with 9 bases of the junction left unmatched. This chain's CDR3 is CASSPAPGQDSGANVLTF. The CDR3 DNA reads as TGCGCCAGCAGCCCCGCTCCGGGACAGGACTCTGGGGCCAACGTCCTGACTTTC. Full variable domain (outside the CDR3, taken from reference TRBV5-1 and TRBJ2-6): KAGVTQTPRYLIKTRGQQVTLSCSPISGHRSVSWYQQTPGQGLQFLFEYFSETQRNKGNFPGRFSGRQFSNSRSEMNVSTLELGDSALYLCASSPAPGQDSGANVLTFGAGSRLTVL.

This clone was detected only a few times. V gene TRBV5-1 combines with J gene TRBJ1-1; 12 positions match TRBD1. V shed 4 bases, J shed 6 bases, and the junction held 7 bases outside the gene matches. Germline V lookup: CDR1 SGHRS, CDR2 YFSETQ. The CDR3 contains 15 residues. CDR3 loop: CASSAGQGADAEAFF. The CDR3 nucleotides read TGCGCCAGCAGCGCGGGACAGGGGGCAGACGCTGAAGCTTTCTTT.

This clone was counted once. The V call is TRBV28, the J call TRBJ1-5, with 7 nucleotides matching TRBD1. Germline V gene data show CDR1 as MDHEN and CDR2 as SYDVKM. CDR3 length equals 14 residues. V was pared by 9 bases and J by 2 bases, with 7 bases of the junction left unmatched. The CDR3 protein is CASLQGLGNQPQHF. The CDR3 coding sequence is TGTGCCAGTTTACAGGGGCTGGGCAATCAGCCCCAGCATTTT.

This clone was counted a few times. The junction departs from germline at one end; a sequencing error may be responsible. The chain has TRBV7-7 and TRBJ1-5; 8 nucleotides align to TRBD1. The CDR3 runs 16 residues. The germline gives CDR1 SSHAT, CDR2 FNYEAQ (reference sequence). CDR3 residues: CASSFSGQGGSQPQHF. The CDR3 region has the DNA TGTGCTAGCAGCTTCTCCGGACAGGGCGGCAGTCAGCCCCAGCATTTT.

V gene TRBV5-5 combines with J gene TRBJ2-2; D perhaps matches TRBD1 (6 bases). Per the germline V gene, CDR1 is SGHKS and CDR2 is YYEKEE (reference sequence). Trimming removed 5 bases at V and 0 bases at J, with 11 bases between. The CDR3 is made up of 15 amino acids. The CDR3, as DNA: TGTGCCAGCAGGCCAGGGGCGACGAACACCGGGGAGCTGTTTTTT. Translated, it gives CASRPGATNTGELFF.

The gene calls are TRBV28 and TRBJ1-6; D not certain. CDR1 is MDHEN and CDR2 is SYDVKM in the germline V gene. This CDR3 comprises 12 residues. V shed 4 bases and J shed 7 bases, with 5 bases lying between them. The CDR3 protein is CASSSINSPLHF. For the CDR3, the DNA is TGTGCCAGCAGTTCAATAAATTCACCCCTCCACTTT.

The rearrangement uses TRBV6-5 and TRBJ2-3, with 9 bases aligning to TRBD2. The CDR3 covers 13 residues. Germline V lookup: CDR1 MNHEY, CDR2 SVGAGI. V lost 6 bases, J lost 6 bases, and 4 bases stayed unmatched. The DNA for the CDR3 is TGTGCCAGCAGGCGGGGGGGCGGGGATACGCAGTATTTT. Translated: CASRRGGGDTQYF.

This rearrangement joins TRBV28 to TRBJ2-1; 7 nucleotides line up with TRBD1. J gave up 2 bases and V 5 bases, and 6 bases lay outside the gene matches. This CDR3 spans 15 amino acids. In germline, CDR1 is MDHEN, CDR2 SYDVKM. The CDR3 coding sequence is TGTGCCAGCAGTACTCAGGGGGAGCCCTACAATGAGCAGTTCTTC. Its translation: CASSTQGEPYNEQFF.

The CDR3: CASRRGWGTEAFF. CDR3 nucleotides: TGTGCCAGCAGGAGGGGCTGGGGCACTGAAGCTTTCTTT. The rearrangement uses TRBV27 and TRBJ1-1; possible D gene TRBD1, 5 bases. The V gene's germline CDR1 is MNHEY and CDR2 SMNVEV (reference sequence). V was pared by 6 bases and J by 4 bases, with 12 bases between. This CDR3 comprises 13 residues.

The chain recombines TRBV24-1 with TRBJ1-2; 8 nucleotides line up with TRBD1. This CDR3 spans 14 amino acids. The trim removed 3 bases at V and 4 bases at J, leaving 3 bases unmatched. The germline V gene has CDR1 KGHDR and CDR2 SFDVKD. The CDR3 sequence is CATSDPDRAYGYTF. CDR3 nucleotides: TGTGCCACCAGTGATCCGGACAGGGCCTATGGCTACACCTTC.

CDR3 residues: CASSEQAGGRNEQFF. DNA of the CDR3: TGTGCCAGCAGCGAGCAAGCGGGGGGACGTAATGAGCAGTTCTTC. The rearrangement uses TRBV9 and TRBJ2-1; TRBD2 matches 9 bases. The CDR3 runs 15 residues. Trimming at V came to 3 bases and at J to 7 bases, leaving 8 bases not matched to a gene. The germline V gene encodes CDR1 SGDLS and CDR2 YYNGEE.

The chain joins TRBV11-3 to TRBJ1-1; D unresolved. The germline gives CDR1 SGHNT, CDR2 YENEEA. Trimming left V 0 bases short and J 3 bases short, with 11 bases between. The CDR3 runs to 15 residues. CDR3 DNA sequence: TGTGCCAGCAGCTTAGACGGTACCGGCTACACTGAAGCTTTCTTT. This codes for CASSLDGTGYTEAFF.

V gene TRBV4-1 combines with J gene TRBJ2-7, with 10 bases fitting TRBD1. V lost 2 bases to trimming and J lost 5 bases; unmatched junction nucleotides: 3. The CDR3 totals 14 residues. The germline V gene has CDR1 MGHRA and CDR2 YSYEKL. The DNA of the CDR3 is TGCGCCAGCAGCCAACCGGGACAGGGGAACGAGCAGTACTTC. It codes for CASSQPGQGNEQYF.

The gene calls are TRBV25-1 and TRBJ2-1; TRBD1 matches at 8 bases. Per the germline V gene, CDR1 is MGHDK and CDR2 is SYGVNS. V lost 6 bases to trimming and J lost 5 bases; unmatched junction nucleotides: 3. This CDR3 comprises 13 residues. CDR3 region: CASRGQGHNEQFF. In nucleotides, the CDR3 is TGTGCCAGCAGAGGACAGGGCCACAATGAGCAGTTCTTC.

V is TRBV5-6 and J is TRBJ2-5; D call uncertain. The CDR3 is made up of 13 amino acids. V lost 0 bases, J lost 4 bases, and 7 bases lay in between. Germline V gene lookup returns CDR1 SGHDT and CDR2 YYEEEE. CDR3: CASSLASGETQYF. Here the CDR3 DNA reads TGTGCCAGCAGCTTGGCCTCCGGAGAGACCCAGTACTTC.

The chain recombines TRBV19 with TRBJ1-1, with D tentatively TRBD1 (5 bases). The CDR3 is made up of 12 amino acids. Germline values: CDR1 LNHDA, CDR2 SQIVND (reference sequence). Trimming removed 2 bases at V and 10 bases at J, with 11 bases between. The chain's CDR3 is CASSIPGLAAFF. CDR3 coding DNA: TGTGCCAGTAGTATACCGGGACTTGCAGCTTTCTTT.